The TCR beta chain under discussion was sequenced for a study of blood T cell repertoires in COVID-19. As for the study in general: Acute-phase and convalescent COVID-19 samples originated in the United States, Italy and Spain. PBMCs, B-cell-depleted T cells, or T cells were the source of the cDNA or gDNA that made up the material.

The CDR3 contains 14 residues. Germline CDR1 reads SEHNR; CDR2 reads FQNEAQ (reference sequence). V was shortened by 4 bases and J by 3 bases, with 12 bases between the two germline ends. The assay was immunoSEQ multiplex PCR, and TCRdb's table has in-frame clones only and misses some. The sample holds under 200,000 clones, 70% to 90% seen once. J is TRBJ1-1 and V is TRBV7-9; perhaps TRBD1 as D (5 bases). What was sequenced was peripheral blood. The sequence was collected from a man in his sixties with active or convalescent COVID-19. This CDR3 reads CASSSMGGDTEAFF. CDR3 in DNA: TGTGCCAGCAGCTCAATGGGGGGAGACACTGAAGCTTTCTTT.